A selection of T cell receptor beta chains follows, all from one sample in a study of T-cell memory formation after mild COVID-19. Each CDR3 protein is one row after TCRdb ran MiXCR on the 5' RACE reads. The sample has roughly 100,000 distinct CDR3 sequences; about a sixth are singletons. The sequenced material came from PBMCs or a T cell subset sorted from them (not recorded which). All receptors come from an adult woman who had mild COVID-19 (a few samples of this study predate the infection). Cell type and time point are not known. The CDR3 runs from the conserved cysteine through the conserved F or W. The D gene is left open where the match is weak. Not every row has a clone size; where given, it reads once, few, many or a size class.

d_call,clone_size,v_call,j_call,cdr3_nt,cdr3_aa
TRBD2,many,TRBV5-1,TRBJ2-5,TGCGCCAGCAGCCCCGGGAGGGGAGGAGAGACCCAGTACTTC,CASSPGRGGETQYF
NA,NA,TRBV6-6,TRBJ2-1,TGTGCCAGCAGTTACAAGGTGGGGGGCTTGAATGAGCAGTTCTTC,CASSYKVGGLNEQFF
NA,NA,TRBV7-9,TRBJ2-3,TGTGCCAGCAGTTCGAGGGCGGCGGGGCCCAGCACAGATACGCAGTATTTT,CASSSRAAGPSTDTQYF
NA,many,TRBV12-3/TRBV12-4,TRBJ2-7,TGTGCCAGCAGTTCCCCCTCAGGGCCCTCGGACGAGCAGTACTTC,CASSSPSGPSDEQYF
NA,NA,TRBV14,TRBJ2-1,TGTGCCAGCAGCTCCGGGCGCGACTCCTACAATGAGCAGTTCTTC,CASSSGRDSYNEQFF
NA,NA,TRBV29-1,TRBJ1-3,TGCAGCGTTGTGTTGGGTGCTGGAAACACCATATATTTT,CSVVLGAGNTIYF
NA,NA,TRBV7-9,TRBJ2-7,TGTGCCAGCAGCTCTTTTCCCCGGACTCCAGACGAGCAGTACTTC,CASSSFPRTPDEQYF
TRBD1,few,TRBV6-5,TRBJ1-1,TGTGCCAGCAGTTACGACAGGGCCACTGAAGCTTTCTTT,CASSYDRATEAFF
TRBD1,few,TRBV4-1,TRBJ1-1,TGCGCCAGCAGCCACGGACCCGGGACAGGGCCGAACACTGAAGCTTTCTTT,CASSHGPGTGPNTEAFF
NA,few,TRBV30,TRBJ2-1,TGTGCCTGGAGTGCAGCGGTAGCGATCTACAATGAGCAGTTCTTC,CAWSAAVAIYNEQFF
TRBD2,many,TRBV7-9,TRBJ2-3,TGTGCCAGCAGCATACCTCGGGACTACCTCACAGATACGCAGTATTTT,CASSIPRDYLTDTQYF
TRBD1,NA,TRBV6-1,TRBJ2-7,TGTGCCAGCAGTGATGACCCCGGCCTGACAGGGCGGCACGAGCAGTACTTC,CASSDDPGLTGRHEQYF
TRBD2,NA,TRBV20-1,TRBJ2-3,TGCAGTGCTAGCCGACGAAGCGGGGGGGCCATACCTAGCACAGATACGCAGTATTTT,CSASRRSGGAIPSTDTQYF
TRBD2,few,TRBV7-2,TRBJ2-5,TGTGCCAGCAGCTTAGCTAGGGGGTTCGGGACTAGCGGTATTCAAGAGACCCAGTACTTC,CASSLARGFGTSGIQETQYF
TRBD1,many,TRBV4-1,TRBJ2-1,TGCGCCAGCAGCCAGCCGGGACAGGGAAATGAGCAGTTCTTC,CASSQPGQGNEQFF